The clone carrying this T cell receptor (beta chain) was recorded a few times. Its antigen is unknown. Germline V gene data show CDR1 as MNHEY and CDR2 as SVGAGI. This CDR3 is built from 16 residues. These data are taken from a study of identical twins. The study's findings and limits: Its conclusions, products of cross-sectional statistical analysis, did not come from following the same donors.

TCRdb itself ran the 5' RACE reads through MiXCR, one entry per CDR3 protein. Among some 1,600,000 distinct CDR3 sequences, 25% to 35% were seen once, and the ten largest hold about 0.25%. This chain links TRBV6-5 with TRBJ2-1, with D unresolved. The better agreement between TRBJ2-7 and the DNA end casts doubt on the J call. Input material: cord blood. The sequence was obtained from a newborn girl in good health. DNA of the CDR3: TGTGCCAGCAGTTATTTTGGGTCGCCGGGTCACAATGAGCAGTACTTC. It is translated as CASSYFGSPGHNEQYF.